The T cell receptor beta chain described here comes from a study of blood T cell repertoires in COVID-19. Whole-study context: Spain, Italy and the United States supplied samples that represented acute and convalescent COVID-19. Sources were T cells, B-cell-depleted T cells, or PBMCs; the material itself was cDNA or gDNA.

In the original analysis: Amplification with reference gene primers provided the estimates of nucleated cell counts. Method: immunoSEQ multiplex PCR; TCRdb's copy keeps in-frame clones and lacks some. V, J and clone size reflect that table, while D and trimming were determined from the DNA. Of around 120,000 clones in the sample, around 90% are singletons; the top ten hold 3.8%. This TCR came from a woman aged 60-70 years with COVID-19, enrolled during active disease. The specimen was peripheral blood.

The CDR3 nucleotides are TGTGCCAGCAGCCAAACGGACAGGGGGCGGAGCGAGCAGTACTTC. This sequence encodes CASSQTDRGRSEQYF. The chain combines TRBV4-2 with TRBJ2-7; 11 bases line up with TRBD1. The V gene end was trimmed by 2 bases and the J gene end by 6 bases; junction bases not matched to a gene: 6. The CDR3 extends over 15 amino acids. Germline CDR1 reads LGHNA; CDR2 reads YNFKEQ.